This TCR beta chain was documented in a study of T cell responses to AZD1222 COVID-19 vaccine. Points on this clone: Its antigen is currently unknown.

The study's findings and limits: Close to half of spike-specific TCRs reportedly recognize unmutated variant regions. The number of AZD1222 recipients seropositive at baseline was only 6 or 7.

Repertoires were generated with immunoSEQ multiplex PCR, while TCRdb's copy carries only in-frame clones and drops some. The repertoire includes 120,000 to 150,000 clones, more than 70% of them detected once, and approximately 5% sits in the top ten. This TCR came from an adult who received the AZD1222 COVID-19 vaccine. The sample in question was peripheral blood, obtained 28 days after the second AZD1222 dose.

The CDR3 region is CASSLGSSSTDTQYF. In DNA form, the CDR3 reads TGTGCCAGCAGCTTGGGGTCCTCTAGCACAGATACGCAGTATTTT. V and J are TRBV11-3 and TRBJ2-3, with no clear D. Germline loops: CDR1 SGHNT, CDR2 YENEEA. The CDR3 loop spans 15 amino acids. V gave up 3 bases and J gave up 0 bases, with 10 bases separating them.